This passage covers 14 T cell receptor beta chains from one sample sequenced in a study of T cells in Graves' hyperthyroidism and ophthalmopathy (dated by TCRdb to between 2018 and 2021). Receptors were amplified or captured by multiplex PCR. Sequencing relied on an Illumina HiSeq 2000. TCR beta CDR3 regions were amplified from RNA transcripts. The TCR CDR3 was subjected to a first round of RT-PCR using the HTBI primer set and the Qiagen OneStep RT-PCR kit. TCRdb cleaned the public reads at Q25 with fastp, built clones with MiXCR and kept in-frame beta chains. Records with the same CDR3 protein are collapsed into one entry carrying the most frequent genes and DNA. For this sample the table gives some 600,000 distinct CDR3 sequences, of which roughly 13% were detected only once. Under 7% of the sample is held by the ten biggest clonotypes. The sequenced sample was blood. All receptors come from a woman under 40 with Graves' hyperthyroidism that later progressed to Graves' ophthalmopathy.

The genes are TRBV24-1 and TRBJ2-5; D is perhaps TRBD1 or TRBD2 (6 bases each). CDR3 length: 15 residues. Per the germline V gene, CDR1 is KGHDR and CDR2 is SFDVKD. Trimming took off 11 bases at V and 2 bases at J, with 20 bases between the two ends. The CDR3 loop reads CAIGRRDTSQETQYF. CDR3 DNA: TGTGCCATCGGGAGACGGGACACTTCTCAAGAGACCCAGTACTTC.

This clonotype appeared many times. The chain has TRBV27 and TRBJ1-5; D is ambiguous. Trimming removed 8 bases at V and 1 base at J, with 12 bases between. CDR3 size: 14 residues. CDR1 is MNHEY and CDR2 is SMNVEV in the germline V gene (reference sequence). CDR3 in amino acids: CASGNGVSNQPQHF. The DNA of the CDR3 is TGTGCCAGCGGAAACGGGGTAAGCAATCAGCCCCAGCATTTT.

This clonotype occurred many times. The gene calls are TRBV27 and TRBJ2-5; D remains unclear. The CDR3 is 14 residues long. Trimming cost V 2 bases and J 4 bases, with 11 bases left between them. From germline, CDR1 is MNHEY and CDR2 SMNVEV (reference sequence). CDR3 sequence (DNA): TGTGCCAGCAGTTTAGGCCGGACGGGAGAGACCCAGTACTTC. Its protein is CASSLGRTGETQYF.

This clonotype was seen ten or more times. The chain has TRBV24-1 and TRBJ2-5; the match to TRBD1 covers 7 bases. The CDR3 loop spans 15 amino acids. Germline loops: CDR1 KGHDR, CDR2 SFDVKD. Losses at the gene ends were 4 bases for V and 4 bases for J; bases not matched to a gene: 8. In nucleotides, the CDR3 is TGTGCCACCAGTGACAGAGGGGGCTATAGAGAGACCCAGTACTTC. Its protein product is CATSDRGGYRETQYF.

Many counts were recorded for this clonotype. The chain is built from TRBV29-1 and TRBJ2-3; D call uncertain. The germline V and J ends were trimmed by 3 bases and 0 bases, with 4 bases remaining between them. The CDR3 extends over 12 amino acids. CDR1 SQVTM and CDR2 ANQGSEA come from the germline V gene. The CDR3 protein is CSVERSTDTQYF. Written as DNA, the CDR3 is TGCAGCGTTGAGAGAAGCACAGATACGCAGTATTTT.

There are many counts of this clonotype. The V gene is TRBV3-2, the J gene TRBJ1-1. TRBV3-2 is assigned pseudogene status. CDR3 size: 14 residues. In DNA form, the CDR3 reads TGTGCCAGCAGCCAAGACCGTGGGGATCCTGAAGCTTTCTTT. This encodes CASSQDRGDPEAFF.

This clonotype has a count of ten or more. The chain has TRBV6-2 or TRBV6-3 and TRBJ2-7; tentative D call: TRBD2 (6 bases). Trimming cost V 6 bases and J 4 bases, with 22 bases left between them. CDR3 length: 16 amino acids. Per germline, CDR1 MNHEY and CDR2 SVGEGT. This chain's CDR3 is CASSPRLVQSTYEQYF. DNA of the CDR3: TGTGCCAGCAGCCCGCGACTAGTCCAGAGTACGTACGAGCAGTACTTC.

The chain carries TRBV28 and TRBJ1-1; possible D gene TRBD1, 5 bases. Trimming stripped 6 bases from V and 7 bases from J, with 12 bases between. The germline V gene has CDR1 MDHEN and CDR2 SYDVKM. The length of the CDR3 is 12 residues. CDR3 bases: TGTGCCAGCAGCTCGGGACTCCTTGAAGCTTTCTTT. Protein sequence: CASSSGLLEAFF.

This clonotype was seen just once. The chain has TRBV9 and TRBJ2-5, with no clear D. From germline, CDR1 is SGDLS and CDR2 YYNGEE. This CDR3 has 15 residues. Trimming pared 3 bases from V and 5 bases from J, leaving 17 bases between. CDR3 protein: CASSASPSPLETQYF. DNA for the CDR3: TGTGCCAGCAGCGCTTCGCCCTCCCCTTTGGAGACCCAGTACTTC.

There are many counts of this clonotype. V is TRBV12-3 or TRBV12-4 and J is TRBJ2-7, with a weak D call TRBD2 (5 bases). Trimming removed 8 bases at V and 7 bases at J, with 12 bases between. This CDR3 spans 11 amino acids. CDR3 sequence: CASGSFQEQYF. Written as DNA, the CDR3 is TGTGCCAGCGGGAGTTTTCAAGAGCAGTACTTC.

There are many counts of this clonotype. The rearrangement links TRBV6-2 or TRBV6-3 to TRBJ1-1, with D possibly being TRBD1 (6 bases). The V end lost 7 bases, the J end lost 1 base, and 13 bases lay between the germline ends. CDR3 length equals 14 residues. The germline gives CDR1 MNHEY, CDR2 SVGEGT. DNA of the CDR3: TGTGCCAGCACTGTGACAGGAGCGAACACTGAAGCTTTCTTT. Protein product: CASTVTGANTEAFF.

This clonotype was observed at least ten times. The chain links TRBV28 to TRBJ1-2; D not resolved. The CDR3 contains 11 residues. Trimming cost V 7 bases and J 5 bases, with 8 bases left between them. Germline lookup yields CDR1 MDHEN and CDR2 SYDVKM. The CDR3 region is CASTSEYGYTF. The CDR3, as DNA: TGTGCCAGCACCTCAGAATATGGCTACACCTTC.

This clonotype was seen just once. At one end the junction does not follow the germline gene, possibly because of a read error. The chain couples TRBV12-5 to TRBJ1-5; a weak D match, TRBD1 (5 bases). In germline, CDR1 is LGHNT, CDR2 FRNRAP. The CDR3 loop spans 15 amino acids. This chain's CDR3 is CASGGAGGSNQLQHF. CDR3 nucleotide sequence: TGTGCTAGTGGAGGAGCGGGGGGGAGCAATCAGCTCCAGCATTTT.

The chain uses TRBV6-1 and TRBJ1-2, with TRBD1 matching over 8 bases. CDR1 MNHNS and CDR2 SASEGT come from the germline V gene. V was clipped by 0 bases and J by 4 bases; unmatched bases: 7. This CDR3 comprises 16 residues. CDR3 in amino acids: CASSEAWAGGLYGYTF. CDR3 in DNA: TGTGCCAGCAGTGAAGCGTGGGCAGGGGGCCTCTATGGCTACACCTTC.